A single T cell receptor beta chain is shown here with its context. The sample comes from a study of cytomegalovirus exposure and HLA in healthy donors. The PCR employed 60 Vbeta primers together with 13 Jbeta primers. Using immunoSEQ multiplex PCR, the repertoire was profiled, and TCRdb retains in-frame clones only, with some absent. The profile shows 150,000 to 200,000 clones, roughly 80% of them singletons. The CDR3 has 16 amino acids. V shed 3 bases, J shed 5 bases, and the junction held 10 bases outside the gene matches. Looked up from germline, CDR1 is SGHTA and CDR2 is FQGNSA. The chain combines TRBV7-2 with TRBJ2-1, with 7 nucleotides matching TRBD2. The sequenced material came from PBMCs. The clonotype comes from a woman under 30 in good health and CMV-seronegative. The CDR3 loop reads CASSFRAGRANNEQFF. In nucleotides, the CDR3 is TGTGCCAGCAGCTTTCGAGCGGGAAGAGCGAACAATGAGCAGTTCTTC.